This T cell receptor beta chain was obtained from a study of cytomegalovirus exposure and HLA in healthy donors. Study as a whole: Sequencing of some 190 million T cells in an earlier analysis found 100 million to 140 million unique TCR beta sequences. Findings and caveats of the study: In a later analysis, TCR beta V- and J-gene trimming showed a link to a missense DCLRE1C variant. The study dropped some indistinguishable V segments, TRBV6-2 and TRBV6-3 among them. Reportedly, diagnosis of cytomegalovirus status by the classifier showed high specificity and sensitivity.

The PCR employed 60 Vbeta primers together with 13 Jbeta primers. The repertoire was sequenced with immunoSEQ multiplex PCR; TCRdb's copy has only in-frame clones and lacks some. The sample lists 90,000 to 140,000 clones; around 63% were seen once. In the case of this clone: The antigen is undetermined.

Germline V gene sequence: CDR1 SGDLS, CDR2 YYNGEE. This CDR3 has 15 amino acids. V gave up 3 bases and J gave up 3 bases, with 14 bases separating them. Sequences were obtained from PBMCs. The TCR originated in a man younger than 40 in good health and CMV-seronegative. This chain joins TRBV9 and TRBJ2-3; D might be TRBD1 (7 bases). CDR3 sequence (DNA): TGTGCCAGCAGCGCCCTCCCAGGGGGGACAGATACGCAGTATTTT. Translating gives CASSALPGGTDTQYF.